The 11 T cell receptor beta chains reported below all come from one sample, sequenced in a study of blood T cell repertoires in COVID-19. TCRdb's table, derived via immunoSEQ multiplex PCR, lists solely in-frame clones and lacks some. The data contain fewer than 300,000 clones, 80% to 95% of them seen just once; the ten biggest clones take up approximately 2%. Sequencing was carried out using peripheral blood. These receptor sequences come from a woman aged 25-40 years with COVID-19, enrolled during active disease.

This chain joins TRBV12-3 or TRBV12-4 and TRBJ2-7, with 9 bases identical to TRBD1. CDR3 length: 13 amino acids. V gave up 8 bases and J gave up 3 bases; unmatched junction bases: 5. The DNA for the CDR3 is TGTGCCAGCCTACTGACAGGGGGCTACGAGCAGTACTTC. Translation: CASLLTGGYEQYF.

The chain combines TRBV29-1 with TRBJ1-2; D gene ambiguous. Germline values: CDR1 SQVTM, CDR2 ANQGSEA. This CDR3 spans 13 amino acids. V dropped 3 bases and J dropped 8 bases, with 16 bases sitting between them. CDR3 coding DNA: TGCAGCGTTGAGGCAGGTGGGCCGGGGGGCTACACCTTC. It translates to CSVEAGGPGGYTF. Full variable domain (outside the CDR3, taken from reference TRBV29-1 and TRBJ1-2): SAVISQKPSRDICQRGTSLTIQCQVDSQVTMMFWYRQQPGQSLTLIATANQGSEATYESGFVIDKFPISRPNLTFSTLTVSNMSPEDSSIYLCSVEAGGPGGYTFGSGTRLTVV.

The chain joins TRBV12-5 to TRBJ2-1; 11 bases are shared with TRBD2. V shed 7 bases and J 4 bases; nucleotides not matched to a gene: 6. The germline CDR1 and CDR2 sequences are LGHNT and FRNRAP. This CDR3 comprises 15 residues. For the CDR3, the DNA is TGTGCTAGTGCCCGACTAGCGGGGTCATACAATGAGCAGTTCTTC. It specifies CASARLAGSYNEQFF.

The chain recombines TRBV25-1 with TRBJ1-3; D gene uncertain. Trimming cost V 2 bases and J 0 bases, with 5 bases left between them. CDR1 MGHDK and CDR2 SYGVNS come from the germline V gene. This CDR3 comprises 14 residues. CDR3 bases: TGTGCCAGCAGTGAAATTAGCTCTGGAAACACCATATATTTT. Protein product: CASSEISSGNTIYF.

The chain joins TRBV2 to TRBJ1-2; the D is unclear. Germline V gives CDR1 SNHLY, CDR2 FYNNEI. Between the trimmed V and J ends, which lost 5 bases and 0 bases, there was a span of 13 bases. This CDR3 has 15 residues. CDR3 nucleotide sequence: TGTGCCAGCAGTACTCACCCGGTAGCTAACTATGGCTACACCTTC. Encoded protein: CASSTHPVANYGYTF.

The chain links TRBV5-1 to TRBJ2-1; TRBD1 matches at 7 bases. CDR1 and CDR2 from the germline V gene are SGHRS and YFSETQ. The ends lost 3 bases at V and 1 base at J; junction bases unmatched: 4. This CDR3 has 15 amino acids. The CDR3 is CASSSRQGSYNEQFF. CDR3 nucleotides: TGCGCCAGCAGCTCAAGACAGGGATCCTACAATGAGCAGTTCTTC. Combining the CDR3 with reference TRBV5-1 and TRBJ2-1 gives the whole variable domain KAGVTQTPRYLIKTRGQQVTLSCSPISGHRSVSWYQQTPGQGLQFLFEYFSETQRNKGNFPGRFSGRQFSNSRSEMNVSTLELGDSALYLCASSSRQGSYNEQFFGPGTRLTVL.

As DNA, the CDR3 is TGTGCCAGCAGTGAAGAGGGAGGGGGAGTTAATGAGCAGTTCTTC. Its protein product is CASSEEGGGVNEQFF. The chain links TRBV2 to TRBJ2-1, with a weak D call TRBD2 (7 bases). The CDR3 totals 15 residues. Trimming shortened V by 1 base and J by 7 bases, and 14 bases separated the two germline ends. The germline gives CDR1 SNHLY, CDR2 FYNNEI.

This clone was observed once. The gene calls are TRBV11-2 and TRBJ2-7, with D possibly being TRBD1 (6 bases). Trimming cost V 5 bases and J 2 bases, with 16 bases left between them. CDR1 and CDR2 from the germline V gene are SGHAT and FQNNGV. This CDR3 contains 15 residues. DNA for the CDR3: TGTGCCAGCAGCGTTAACAGGGATTTTACCTACGAGCAGTACTTC. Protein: CASSVNRDFTYEQYF.

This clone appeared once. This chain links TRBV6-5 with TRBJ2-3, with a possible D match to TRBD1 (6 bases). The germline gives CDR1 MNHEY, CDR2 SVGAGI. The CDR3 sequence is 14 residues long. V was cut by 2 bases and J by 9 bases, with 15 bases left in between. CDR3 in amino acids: CASSYGTQDGTQYF. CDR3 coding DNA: TGTGCCAGCAGTTACGGGACACAAGATGGAACGCAGTATTTT.

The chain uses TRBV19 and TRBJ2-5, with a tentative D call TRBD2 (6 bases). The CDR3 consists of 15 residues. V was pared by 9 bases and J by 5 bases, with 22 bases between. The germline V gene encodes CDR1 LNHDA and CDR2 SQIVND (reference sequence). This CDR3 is CASRDSSTRGETQYF. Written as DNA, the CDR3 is TGTGCCAGCCGCGATTCGTCGACTAGAGGTGAGACCCAGTACTTC.

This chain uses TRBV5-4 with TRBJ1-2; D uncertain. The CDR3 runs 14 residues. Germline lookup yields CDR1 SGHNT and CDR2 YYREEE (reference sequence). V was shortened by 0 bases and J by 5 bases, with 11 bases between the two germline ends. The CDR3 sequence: CASSLVEGSYGYTF. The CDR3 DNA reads TGTGCCAGCAGCTTGGTGGAGGGATCGTATGGCTACACCTTC.